Below, 19 T cell receptor beta chains from the same sample are listed, as sequenced in a study of cytomegalovirus exposure and HLA in healthy donors. Vbeta (60) and Jbeta (13) primers were used in the PCR. Clones were read by immunoSEQ multiplex PCR, and TCRdb kept only the in-frame ones, dropping some. The repertoire holds approximately 150,000 clones, with around 80% as singletons. The sequenced material came from PBMCs. The receptor source for this set is a man aged 40-50 years in good health and CMV-seropositive.

There are a few counts of this clone. The chain is built from TRBV28 and TRBJ2-5; 8 bases are a match to TRBD1. The end of the DNA aligns better with TRBJ2-7, so the J call may be wrong. The CDR3 sequence is 17 residues long. In germline, CDR1 is MDHEN, CDR2 SYDVKM. The CDR3 sequence: CASSLYNLDRGSGEQYF. CDR3 sequence (DNA): TGTGCCAGCAGTTTATATAACCTCGACAGGGGATCGGGCGAGCAGTACTTC.

V is TRBV11-1 and J is TRBJ2-1; 9 nucleotides agree with TRBD2. CDR1 is SGHAT, CDR2 FQDESV, per germline (reference sequence). The CDR3 extends over 15 amino acids. The trim removed 4 bases at V and 8 bases at J, leaving 9 bases unmatched. CDR3 residues: CASSSLAGFVDEQFF. In DNA, the CDR3 is TGTGCCAGCAGCTCCCTAGCGGGATTTGTGGATGAGCAGTTCTTC.

The rearrangement uses TRBV28 and TRBJ1-1; maybe TRBD1 (6 bases). Germline-derived CDR1 and CDR2 are MDHEN and SYDVKM. This CDR3 has 17 residues. Trimming removed 2 bases at V and 2 bases at J, with 18 bases between. The CDR3: CASSLNRQGRHNTEAFF. In DNA form, the CDR3 reads TGTGCCAGCAGTTTAAATAGGCAGGGGCGCCATAACACTGAAGCTTTCTTT.

Points on this clone: One junction end does not reproduce the germline sequence, and a read error may be involved. The chain combines TRBV28 with TRBJ2-6; weak D call: TRBD2 (6 bases). The germline gives CDR1 MDHEN, CDR2 SYDVKM. This CDR3 region has 17 residues. The CDR3 bases are TGTGCCAGCAGTGGCCGGGAGCGGAGCTCTGGGGCCAACGGCCTGACTTTC. It is translated as CASSGRERSSGANGLTF.

This rearrangement joins TRBV4-3 to TRBJ1-2, with D possibly matching TRBD1 (5 bases). This CDR3 is built from 15 residues. Trimming took off 4 bases at V and 3 bases at J, with 15 bases between the two ends. Germline CDR1 LGHNA, CDR2 YSLEER. The CDR3 DNA is TGCGCCAGCAGCCCAAGCAGGGCGTGGCACTATGGCTACACCTTC. It yields the protein CASSPSRAWHYGYTF.

This clone has more than one count but fewer than ten. This chain links TRBV7-2 with TRBJ2-1, with 8 bases lining up with TRBD2. CDR1 is SGHTA, CDR2 FQGNSA, per germline. The CDR3 has 16 amino acids. J lost 1 base, V lost 5 bases, and 7 bases had no gene match. The CDR3 region is CASSPAGTSSYNEQFF. In nucleotides, the CDR3 is TGTGCCAGCAGCCCCGCCGGGACTAGTTCCTACAATGAGCAGTTCTTC.

The rearrangement joins TRBV6-5 to TRBJ2-1; TRBD2 aligns across 8 bases. Per germline, CDR1 MNHEY and CDR2 SVGAGI. With V trimmed by 5 bases and J by 4 bases, 7 bases remained unmatched. The CDR3 consists of 15 residues. CDR3 sequence (DNA): TGTGCCAGCAGTCTTATAGCGGGAACTTACAATGAGCAGTTCTTC. Translation: CASSLIAGTYNEQFF.

This clone was recorded a few times. The chain recombines TRBV7-9 with TRBJ2-1, with D possibly TRBD2 on 5 matching bases. There are 14 residues in the CDR3. Germline loops: CDR1 SEHNR, CDR2 FQNEAQ (reference sequence). Trimming shortened V by 5 bases and J by 9 bases, and 17 bases separated the two germline ends. The CDR3 region has the DNA TGTGCCAGCAGCGGTAAGGGAGCTCCGGGTGAGCAGTTCTTC. As protein: CASSGKGAPGEQFF.

The chain uses TRBV27 and TRBJ1-5; tentative D call: TRBD1 (5 bases). V lost 4 bases and J lost 1, with 8 bases in between. Looked up from germline, CDR1 is MNHEY and CDR2 is SMNVEV (reference sequence). This CDR3 is 14 amino acids long. CDR3 DNA sequence: TGTGCCAGCAGTTCAGGGATGAGCAATCAGCCCCAGCATTTT. Translating gives CASSSGMSNQPQHF.

The chain is built from TRBV7-2 and TRBJ2-5; 8 positions agree with TRBD2. The CDR3 runs 15 residues. The V gene end was trimmed by 2 bases and the J gene end by 5 bases; junction bases not matched to a gene: 7. Per germline, CDR1 SGHTA and CDR2 FQGNSA. The CDR3 loop reads CASSLPTGGTETQYF. In nucleotides, the CDR3 is TGTGCCAGCAGCTTACCGACGGGGGGGACGGAGACCCAGTACTTC.

This chain links TRBV10-3 with TRBJ2-2; no reliable D call. Germline CDR1 is ENHRY and CDR2 is SYGVKD. This CDR3 spans 14 amino acids. V was clipped by 11 bases and J by 3 bases, with 16 bases between them. Written as DNA, the CDR3 is TGTGCCTTAAAAAAGAGGCCGGACACCGGGGAGCTGTTTTTT. Residues: CALKKRPDTGELFF.

The chain is built from TRBV29-1 and TRBJ2-7; D is uncertain. Germline V gives CDR1 SQVTM, CDR2 ANQGSEA. The V gene lost 4 bases and the J gene lost 3 bases, with 10 bases spanning the gap. This CDR3 spans 12 amino acids. The CDR3 protein is CSVVSPLYEQYF. In nucleotides, the CDR3 is TGCAGCGTTGTGAGCCCCCTCTACGAGCAGTACTTC.

The rearrangement joins TRBV6-5 to TRBJ1-3; 8 nucleotides match TRBD1. Unmatched junction bases numbered 7, after V lost 4 bases and J lost 5 bases. Germline CDR1 MNHEY, CDR2 SVGAGI. This CDR3 contains 15 residues. CDR3 sequence reads: CASSSRTGLRNTIYF. The CDR3 region has the DNA TGTGCCAGCAGTTCCCGGACAGGGTTGAGAAACACCATATATTTT.

The V and J genes are TRBV7-8 and TRBJ2-3, with D tentatively TRBD1 (6 bases). Germline lookup yields CDR1 SGHVS and CDR2 FQNEAQ. The CDR3 is 13 amino acids. With 5 bases removed from V and 8 bases from J, the gap between germline ends came to 14 bases. The CDR3 loop reads CASSPAGAGTQYF. The CDR3 DNA sequence: TGTGCCAGCAGCCCGGCAGGGGCTGGTACGCAGTATTTT.

The rearrangement uses TRBV27 and TRBJ1-2; 9 bases fit TRBD1. CDR1 and CDR2 from the germline V gene are MNHEY and SMNVEV (reference sequence). This CDR3 is 19 amino acids long. Trimming at V came to 2 bases and at J to 0 bases, leaving 13 bases not matched to a gene. The CDR3 nucleotides read TGTGCCAGCAGTTTAGTAGCGTCGGGACAGGGCTGGCCTAACTATGGCTACACCTTC. This codes for CASSLVASGQGWPNYGYTF.

V is TRBV5-4 and J is TRBJ2-7, with 7 bases matching TRBD2. V dropped 3 bases and J dropped 5; count of bases not matched to a gene: 5. From germline, CDR1 is SGHNT and CDR2 YYREEE (reference sequence). The CDR3 extends over 13 amino acids. The CDR3: CASSWGGSNEQYF. DNA of the CDR3: TGTGCCAGCAGCTGGGGGGGTTCGAACGAGCAGTACTTC.

The chain recombines TRBV4-3 with TRBJ1-2; D gene unclear. V was cut by 2 bases and J by 4 bases, with 8 bases left in between. The CDR3 contains 13 residues. Germline V gives CDR1 LGHNA, CDR2 YSLEER. CDR3 in amino acids: CASSQTEGYGYTF. DNA for the CDR3: TGCGCCAGCAGCCAAACTGAGGGCTATGGCTACACCTTC.

This chain connects TRBV7-9 to TRBJ1-4, with D perhaps TRBD1 (6 bases). The CDR3 length is 14 residues. V was clipped by 4 bases and J by 8 bases, with 14 bases between them. Germline assignment: CDR1 SEHNR and CDR2 FQNEAQ (reference sequence). The CDR3 sequence is CASSWGGSQEKLFF. The CDR3 bases are TGTGCCAGCAGCTGGGGGGGCAGCCAGGAAAAACTGTTTTTT.

This rearrangement joins TRBV2 to TRBJ1-5; tentative D call: TRBD1 (5 bases). The V gene's germline CDR1 is SNHLY and CDR2 FYNNEI. Trimming stripped 6 bases from V and 4 bases from J, with 10 bases between. The length of the CDR3 is 13 residues. The CDR3 DNA reads TGTGCCAGCAGGGCCGACAGTAATCAGCCCCAGCATTTT. As protein: CASRADSNQPQHF.